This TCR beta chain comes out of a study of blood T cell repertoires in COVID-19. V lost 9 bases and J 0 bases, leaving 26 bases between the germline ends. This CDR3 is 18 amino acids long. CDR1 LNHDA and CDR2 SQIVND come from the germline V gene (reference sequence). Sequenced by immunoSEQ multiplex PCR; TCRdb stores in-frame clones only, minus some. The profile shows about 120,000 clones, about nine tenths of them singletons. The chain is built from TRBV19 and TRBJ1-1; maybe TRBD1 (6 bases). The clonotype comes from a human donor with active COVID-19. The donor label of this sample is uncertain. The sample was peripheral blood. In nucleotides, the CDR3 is TGTGCCAGCCACCCCTGGGACTACGGGACACAGCTGAACACTGAAGCTTTCTTT. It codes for CASHPWDYGTQLNTEAFF.